Included here is one TCR beta chain sequence, with context. Its cognate antigen is unknown. The sample belongs to a study of cytomegalovirus exposure and HLA in healthy donors. The method was immunoSEQ multiplex PCR; TCRdb's version includes in-frame clones alone and lacks a portion of them. The sample carries 100,000 to 120,000 clones, approximately 90% recorded once. The CDR3 loop spans 16 amino acids. Germline V gene sequence: CDR1 MRHNA, CDR2 SNTAGT. The V end was cut by 0 bases, the J end by 2 bases, with 11 bases between. Study results and caveats: Some TCR beta chains (roughly 150 of them) were listed as cytomegalovirus-associated.

Sequenced material: PBMCs. V gene TRBV6-4 combines with J gene TRBJ2-1, with a weak D call TRBD2 (6 bases). This clonotype was obtained from a woman aged 25 to 39 in good health and CMV-seropositive. This CDR3 reads CASSDSFQRAYNEQFF. The CDR3 DNA is TGTGCCAGCAGTGACTCCTTTCAGCGGGCCTACAATGAGCAGTTCTTC.